These 10 T cell receptor beta chains originate from one sample sequenced in a study of T cells in Graves' hyperthyroidism and ophthalmopathy. Amplification yielded TCR beta CDR3 regions, with RNA transcripts as the source. TCR CDR3 underwent first-round RT-PCR with the HTBI primer set. In TCRdb, the multiplex PCR reads were re-called with MiXCR into one record per CDR3 protein. Here the sample spans roughly 530,000 distinct CDR3 sequences, about 15% being singletons. The sample taken for sequencing was blood. Receptors originate from a woman in her late teens or twenties with Graves' ophthalmopathy.

The CDR3 DNA sequence: TGCAGTGCTAGAGACAGGGACAGGGTAATAGATACGCAGTATTTT. It yields the protein CSARDRDRVIDTQYF. The rearrangement links TRBV20-1 to TRBJ2-3, with TRBD1 matching 9 bases. This CDR3 has 15 amino acids. V lost 0 bases, J lost 5 bases, and 6 bases stayed unmatched. In germline, CDR1 is DFQATT, CDR2 SNEGSKA (reference sequence).

The table lists this clonotype with a few counts. V is TRBV5-1 and J is TRBJ2-5; the D call may be TRBD1 or TRBD2 (6 bases each). CDR3 length: 16 amino acids. Germline-derived CDR1 and CDR2 are SGHRS and YFSETQ. The V and J ends lost 4 bases and 2 bases respectively, with 18 bases between them. The CDR3 region is CASSPAEGRGQETQYF. The CDR3 bases are TGCGCCAGCAGCCCCGCGGAGGGCAGGGGTCAAGAGACCCAGTACTTC.

This clonotype was recorded at least ten times. The chain employs TRBV12-3 or TRBV12-4 and TRBJ1-1; D is undetermined. The CDR3 is 12 residues long. The ends were cut back, 6 bases at V and 0 bases at J, with 5 bases in the middle. The CDR3 region is CASSNLNTEAFF. DNA for the CDR3: TGTGCCAGCAGCAACCTGAACACTGAAGCTTTCTTT.

This clonotype has ten or more counts. The genes are TRBV20-1 and TRBJ2-7, with 11 bases aligning to TRBD2. The CDR3 consists of 16 residues. J lost 2 bases, V lost 0 bases, and 6 bases had no gene match. The germline gives CDR1 DFQATT, CDR2 SNEGSKA (reference sequence). The CDR3 protein is CSARDLLAGVTYEQYF. CDR3 DNA: TGCAGTGCTAGAGATCTACTAGCGGGAGTTACCTACGAGCAGTACTTC.

The chain combines TRBV10-3 with TRBJ2-1; 7 bases match TRBD1. CDR3 size: 14 residues. Per germline, CDR1 ENHRY and CDR2 SYGVKD. Losses at the gene ends were 8 bases for V and 8 bases for J; bases not matched to a gene: 12. The CDR3 DNA sequence: TGTGCCATCCTCAGGGCACAGGGGATGTATGAGCAGTTCTTC. Translation: CAILRAQGMYEQFF.

This clonotype was seen a handful of times. The chain employs TRBV29-1 and TRBJ1-2, with TRBD1 as a possible D gene (6 bases). The V end was cut by 4 bases, the J end by 7 bases, with 10 bases between. This CDR3 contains 11 residues. The germline V gene has CDR1 SQVTM and CDR2 ANQGSEA. CDR3 sequence reads: CSVGGAGGYTF. CDR3 nucleotide sequence: TGCAGCGTTGGGGGGGCGGGTGGCTACACCTTC.

The V call is TRBV19, the J call TRBJ2-2; 11 bases map to TRBD1. The V gene end was trimmed by 7 bases and the J gene end by 4 bases; junction bases not matched to a gene: 8. Germline V gene data show CDR1 as LNHDA and CDR2 as SQIVND (reference sequence). The CDR3 totals 16 residues. The CDR3 region has the DNA TGTGCCAGTACCGTCCTCGGGACAGGGGGCACCGGGGAGCTGTTTTTT. It specifies CASTVLGTGGTGELFF.

The sample holds many counts of this clonotype. J is TRBJ2-1 and V is TRBV11-2; 9 positions agree with TRBD2. The CDR3 loop spans 15 amino acids. CDR1 and CDR2 from the germline V gene are SGHAT and FQNNGV. The junction had 9 bases not matched to a gene; V was cut back by 4 bases and J by 8 bases. In nucleotides, the CDR3 is TGTGCCAGCAGCTCCCGCAGGACTAGCGTGGATGAGCAGTTCTTC. Translated: CASSSRRTSVDEQFF.

In its sample, this clonotype was seen many times. The genes are TRBV5-1 and TRBJ1-2; D gene ambiguous. The CDR3 is made up of 12 amino acids. Trimming removed 3 bases from V and 6 bases from J, with 9 bases in between. CDR1 is SGHRS and CDR2 is YFSETQ in the germline V gene. CDR3 DNA sequence: TGCGCCAGCAGCTCCATTATGGATGGCTACACCTTC. Amino acids: CASSSIMDGYTF.

This clonotype showed up many times. This sequence joins TRBV11-2 and TRBJ1-1; 12 bases align to TRBD1. V gave up 8 bases and J gave up 3 bases; unmatched junction bases: 16. From germline, CDR1 is SGHAT and CDR2 FQNNGV. This CDR3 contains 18 residues. CDR3 bases: TGTGCCAGCGGTTCCTTTGCCGGGACAGGGGGCGTCGACACTGAAGCTTTCTTT. It translates to CASGSFAGTGGVDTEAFF. Full variable domain (remainder filled in from reference TRBV11-2 and TRBJ1-1): EAGVAQSPRYKIIEKRQSVAFWCNPISGHATLYWYQQILGQGPKLLIQFQNNGVVDDSQLPKDRFSAERLKGVDSTLKIQPAKLEDSAVYLCASGSFAGTGGVDTEAFFGQGTRLTVV.